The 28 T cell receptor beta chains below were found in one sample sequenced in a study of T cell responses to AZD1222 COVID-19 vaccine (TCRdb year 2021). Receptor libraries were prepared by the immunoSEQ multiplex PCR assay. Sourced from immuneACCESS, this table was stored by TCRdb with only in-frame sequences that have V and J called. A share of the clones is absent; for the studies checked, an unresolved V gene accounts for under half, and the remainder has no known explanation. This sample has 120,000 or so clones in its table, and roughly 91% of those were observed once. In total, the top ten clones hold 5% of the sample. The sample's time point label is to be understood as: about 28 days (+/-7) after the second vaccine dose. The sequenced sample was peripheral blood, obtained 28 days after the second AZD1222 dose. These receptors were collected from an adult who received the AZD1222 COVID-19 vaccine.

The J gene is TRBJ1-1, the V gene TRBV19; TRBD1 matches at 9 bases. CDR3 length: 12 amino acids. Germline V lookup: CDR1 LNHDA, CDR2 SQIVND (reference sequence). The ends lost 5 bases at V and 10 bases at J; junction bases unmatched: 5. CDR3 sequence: CASSPGQGRAFF. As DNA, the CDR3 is TGTGCCAGTAGTCCGGGACAGGGTCGAGCTTTCTTT.

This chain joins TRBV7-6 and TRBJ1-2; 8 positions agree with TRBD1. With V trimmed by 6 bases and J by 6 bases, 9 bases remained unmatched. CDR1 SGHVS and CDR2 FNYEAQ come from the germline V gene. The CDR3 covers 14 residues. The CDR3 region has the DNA TGTGCCAGCAGTCCTCACAGGGGGGCGGATGGCTACACCTTC. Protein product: CASSPHRGADGYTF.

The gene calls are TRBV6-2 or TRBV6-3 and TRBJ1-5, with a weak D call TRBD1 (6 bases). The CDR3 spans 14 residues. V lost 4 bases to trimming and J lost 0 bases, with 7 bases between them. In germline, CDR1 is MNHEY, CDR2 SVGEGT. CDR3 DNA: TGTGCCAGCAGTTGGGACAATAGCAATCAGCCCCAGCATTTT. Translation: CASSWDNSNQPQHF.

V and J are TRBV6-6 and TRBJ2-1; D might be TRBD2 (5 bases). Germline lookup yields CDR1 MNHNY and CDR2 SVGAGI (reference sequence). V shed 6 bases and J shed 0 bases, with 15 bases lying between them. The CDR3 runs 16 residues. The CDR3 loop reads CASRPSVGSSYNEQFF. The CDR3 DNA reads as TGTGCCAGCAGGCCCTCCGTGGGGAGCTCCTACAATGAGCAGTTCTTC.

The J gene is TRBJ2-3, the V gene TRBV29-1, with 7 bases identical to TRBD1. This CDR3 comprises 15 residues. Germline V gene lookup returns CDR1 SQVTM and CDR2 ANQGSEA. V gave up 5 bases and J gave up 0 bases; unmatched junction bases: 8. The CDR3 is CSVSPGTDSTDTQYF. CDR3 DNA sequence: TGCAGCGTTTCCCCCGGGACAGACAGCACAGATACGCAGTATTTT.

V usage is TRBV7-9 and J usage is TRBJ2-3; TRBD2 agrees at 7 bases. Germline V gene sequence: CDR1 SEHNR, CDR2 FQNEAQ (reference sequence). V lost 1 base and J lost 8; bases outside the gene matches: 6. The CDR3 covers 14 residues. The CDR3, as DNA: TGTGCCAGCAGCTTAGAACTAGCGACTGTTACGCAGTATTTT. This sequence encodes CASSLELATVTQYF.

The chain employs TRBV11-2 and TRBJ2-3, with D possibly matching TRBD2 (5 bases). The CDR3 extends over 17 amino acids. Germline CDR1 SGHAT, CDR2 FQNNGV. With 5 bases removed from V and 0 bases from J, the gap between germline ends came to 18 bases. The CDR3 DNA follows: TGTGCCAGCAGCAAAAAACGGACTGTCGCTAGCACAGATACGCAGTATTTT. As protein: CASSKKRTVASTDTQYF.

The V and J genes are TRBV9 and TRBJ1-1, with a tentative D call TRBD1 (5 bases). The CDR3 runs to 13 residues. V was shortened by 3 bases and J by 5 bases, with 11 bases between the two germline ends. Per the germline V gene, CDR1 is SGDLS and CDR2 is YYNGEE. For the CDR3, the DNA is TGTGCCAGCAGCGCGACAAAGGGGACTGAAGCTTTCTTT. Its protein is CASSATKGTEAFF.

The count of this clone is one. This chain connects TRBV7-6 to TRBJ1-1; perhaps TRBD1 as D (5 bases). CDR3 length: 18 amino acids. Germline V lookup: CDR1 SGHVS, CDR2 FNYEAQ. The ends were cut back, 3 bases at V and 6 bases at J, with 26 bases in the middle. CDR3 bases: TGTGCCAGCAGCTTGCAGGGACGGGGCTCCCATTGGTGGGCTGAAGCTTTCTTT. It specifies CASSLQGRGSHWWAEAFF.

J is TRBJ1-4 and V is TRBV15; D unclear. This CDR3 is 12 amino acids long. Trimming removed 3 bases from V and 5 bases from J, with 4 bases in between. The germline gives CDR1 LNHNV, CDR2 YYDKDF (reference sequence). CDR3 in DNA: TGTGCCACCAGCAGGGAGAATGAAAAACTGTTTTTT. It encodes CATSRENEKLFF.

In DNA, the CDR3 is TGCGCCAGCAGCTTGGACAGGGGGATCATGAACACTGAAGCTTTCTTT. It specifies CASSLDRGIMNTEAFF. V is TRBV5-1 and J is TRBJ1-1, with 8 positions matching TRBD1. The trim removed 0 bases at V and 0 bases at J, leaving 4 bases unmatched. The CDR3 covers 16 residues. Per the germline V gene, CDR1 is SGHRS and CDR2 is YFSETQ.

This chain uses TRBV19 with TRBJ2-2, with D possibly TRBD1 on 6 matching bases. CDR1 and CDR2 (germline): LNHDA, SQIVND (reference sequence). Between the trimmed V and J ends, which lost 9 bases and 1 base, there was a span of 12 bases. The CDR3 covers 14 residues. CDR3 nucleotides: TGTGCCAGCCATTGGGGACAGAACACCGGGGAGCTGTTTTTT. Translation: CASHWGQNTGELFF.

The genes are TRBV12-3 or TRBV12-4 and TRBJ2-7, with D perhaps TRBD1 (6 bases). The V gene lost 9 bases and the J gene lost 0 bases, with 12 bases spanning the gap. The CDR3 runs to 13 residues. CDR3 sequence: CARKDRNSYEQYF. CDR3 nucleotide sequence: TGTGCCAGAAAGGACAGAAACTCCTACGAGCAGTACTTC.

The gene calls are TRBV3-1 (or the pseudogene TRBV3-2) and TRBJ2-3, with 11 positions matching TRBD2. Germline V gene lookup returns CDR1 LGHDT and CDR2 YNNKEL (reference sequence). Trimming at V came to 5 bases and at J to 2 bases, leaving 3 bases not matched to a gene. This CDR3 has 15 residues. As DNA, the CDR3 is TGTGCCAGCAGCTTGGGACTAGCGGCCACAGATACGCAGTATTTT. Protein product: CASSLGLAATDTQYF.

The CDR3 DNA follows: TGTGCCAGCTCACCCCAATTGACCACCGGGCAGGGGAATGGCTACACCTTC. This encodes CASSPQLTTGQGNGYTF. The gene calls are TRBV18 and TRBJ1-2, with D tentatively TRBD1 (6 bases). The CDR3 covers 17 residues. The germline gives CDR1 KGHSH, CDR2 LQKENI. The V and J ends lost 3 bases and 6 bases respectively, with 23 bases between them.

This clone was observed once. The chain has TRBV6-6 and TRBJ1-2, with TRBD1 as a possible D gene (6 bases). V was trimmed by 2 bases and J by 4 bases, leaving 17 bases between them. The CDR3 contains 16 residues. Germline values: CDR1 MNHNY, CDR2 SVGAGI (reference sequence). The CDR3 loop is CASSYARGPTLYGYTF. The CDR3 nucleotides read TGTGCCAGCAGTTACGCCCGGGGGCCCACCCTCTATGGCTACACCTTC.

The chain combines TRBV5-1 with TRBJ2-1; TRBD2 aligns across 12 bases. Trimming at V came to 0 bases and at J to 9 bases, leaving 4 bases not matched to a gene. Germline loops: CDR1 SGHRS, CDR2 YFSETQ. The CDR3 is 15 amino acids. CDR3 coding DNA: TGCGCCAGCAGCTTGGCGCTAGCGGGGGGGCCTGAGCAGTTCTTC. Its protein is CASSLALAGGPEQFF.

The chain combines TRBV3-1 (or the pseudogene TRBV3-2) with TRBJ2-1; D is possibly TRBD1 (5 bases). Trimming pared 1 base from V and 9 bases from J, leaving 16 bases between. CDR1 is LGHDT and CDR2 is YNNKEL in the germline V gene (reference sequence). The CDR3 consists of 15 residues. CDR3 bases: TGTGCCAGCAGCCAAGGGTCCGGCAGGGCGGCTGAGCAGTTCTTC. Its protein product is CASSQGSGRAAEQFF.

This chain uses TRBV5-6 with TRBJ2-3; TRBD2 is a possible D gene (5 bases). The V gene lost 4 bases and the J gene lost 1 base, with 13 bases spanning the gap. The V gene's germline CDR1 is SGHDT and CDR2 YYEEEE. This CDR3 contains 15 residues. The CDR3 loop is CASSASADGTDTQYF. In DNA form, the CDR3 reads TGTGCCAGCAGCGCGTCAGCGGACGGCACAGATACGCAGTATTTT.

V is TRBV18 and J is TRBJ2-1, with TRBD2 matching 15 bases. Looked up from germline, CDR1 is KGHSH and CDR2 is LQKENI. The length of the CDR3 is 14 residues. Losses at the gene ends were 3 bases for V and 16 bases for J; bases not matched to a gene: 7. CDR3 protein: CASSPVGTSGRRFF. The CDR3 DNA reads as TGTGCCAGCTCACCGGTAGGGACTAGCGGGAGGCGATTCTTC.

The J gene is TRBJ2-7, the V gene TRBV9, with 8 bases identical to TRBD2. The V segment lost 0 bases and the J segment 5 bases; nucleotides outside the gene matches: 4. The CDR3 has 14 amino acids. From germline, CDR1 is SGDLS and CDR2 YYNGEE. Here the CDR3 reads CASSVATSVHEQYF. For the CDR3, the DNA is TGTGCCAGCAGCGTAGCGACTAGCGTCCACGAGCAGTACTTC. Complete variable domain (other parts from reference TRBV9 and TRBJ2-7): DSGVTQTPKHLITATGQRVTLRCSPRSGDLSVYWYQQSLDQGLQFLIQYYNGEERAKGNILERFSAQQFPDLHSELNLSSLELGDSALYFCASSVATSVHEQYFGPGTRLTVT.

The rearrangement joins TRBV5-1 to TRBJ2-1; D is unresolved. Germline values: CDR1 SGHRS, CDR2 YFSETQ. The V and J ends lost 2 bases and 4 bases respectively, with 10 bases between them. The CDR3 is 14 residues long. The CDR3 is CASSFGRPYNEQFF. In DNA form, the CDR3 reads TGCGCCAGCAGCTTTGGCAGGCCTTACAATGAGCAGTTCTTC.

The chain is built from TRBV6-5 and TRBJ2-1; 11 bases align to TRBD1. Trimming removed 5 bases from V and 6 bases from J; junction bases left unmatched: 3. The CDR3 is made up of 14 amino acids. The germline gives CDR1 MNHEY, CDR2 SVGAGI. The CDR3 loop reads CASSRDRGGNEQFF. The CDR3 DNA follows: TGTGCCAGCAGTCGGGACAGGGGGGGCAATGAGCAGTTCTTC.

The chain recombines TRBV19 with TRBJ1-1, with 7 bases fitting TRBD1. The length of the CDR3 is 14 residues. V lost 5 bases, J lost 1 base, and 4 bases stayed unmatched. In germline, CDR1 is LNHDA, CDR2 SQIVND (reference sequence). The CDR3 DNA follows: TGTGCCAGTAGTCCCGGACAGGAGAACACTGAAGCTTTCTTT. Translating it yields CASSPGQENTEAFF. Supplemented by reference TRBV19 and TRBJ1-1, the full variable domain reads DGGITQSPKYLFRKEGQNVTLSCEQNLNHDAMYWYRQDPGQGLRLIYYSQIVNDFQKGDIAEGYSVSREKKESFPLTVTSAQKNPTAFYLCASSPGQENTEAFFGQGTRLTVV.

DNA of the CDR3: TGTGCCAGCAGCCGTGGACAGGGAGGAGATGGAAACACCATATATTTT. It yields the protein CASSRGQGGDGNTIYF. V is TRBV14 and J is TRBJ1-3, with TRBD1 identical over 8 bases. Germline lookup yields CDR1 SGHDN and CDR2 FVKESK. The V segment lost 4 bases and the J segment 3 bases; nucleotides outside the gene matches: 8. The CDR3 extends over 16 amino acids.

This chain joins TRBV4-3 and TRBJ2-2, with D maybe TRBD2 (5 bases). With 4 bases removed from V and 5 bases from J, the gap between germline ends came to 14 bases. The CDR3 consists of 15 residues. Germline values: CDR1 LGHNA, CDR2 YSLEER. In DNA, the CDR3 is TGCGCCAGCAGCCGGCGGGCGGTTGATACCGGGGAGCTGTTTTTT. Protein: CASSRRAVDTGELFF.

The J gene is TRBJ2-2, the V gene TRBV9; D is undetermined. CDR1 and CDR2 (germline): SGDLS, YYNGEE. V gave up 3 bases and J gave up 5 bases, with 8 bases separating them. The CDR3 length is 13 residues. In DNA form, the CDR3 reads TGTGCCAGCAGCGCAACGTCTACCGGGGAGCTGTTTTTT. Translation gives CASSATSTGELFF.

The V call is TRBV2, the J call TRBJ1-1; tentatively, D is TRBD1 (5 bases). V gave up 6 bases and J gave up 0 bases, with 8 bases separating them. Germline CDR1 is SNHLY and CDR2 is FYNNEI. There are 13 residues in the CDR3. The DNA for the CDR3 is TGTGCCAGCAGCCTGACAGTGAACACTGAAGCTTTCTTT. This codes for CASSLTVNTEAFF.